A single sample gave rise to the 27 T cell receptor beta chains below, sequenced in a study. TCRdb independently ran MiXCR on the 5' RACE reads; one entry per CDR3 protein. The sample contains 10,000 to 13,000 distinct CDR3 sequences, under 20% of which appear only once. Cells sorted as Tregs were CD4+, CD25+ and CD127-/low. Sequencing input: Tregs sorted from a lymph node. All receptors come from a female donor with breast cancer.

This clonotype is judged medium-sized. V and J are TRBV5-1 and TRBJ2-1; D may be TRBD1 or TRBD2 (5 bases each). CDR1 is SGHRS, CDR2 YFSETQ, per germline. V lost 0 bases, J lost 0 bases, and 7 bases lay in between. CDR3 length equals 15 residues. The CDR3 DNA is TGCGCCAGCAGCTTGGGGGACCCCTCCTACAATGAGCAGTTCTTC. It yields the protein CASSLGDPSYNEQFF.

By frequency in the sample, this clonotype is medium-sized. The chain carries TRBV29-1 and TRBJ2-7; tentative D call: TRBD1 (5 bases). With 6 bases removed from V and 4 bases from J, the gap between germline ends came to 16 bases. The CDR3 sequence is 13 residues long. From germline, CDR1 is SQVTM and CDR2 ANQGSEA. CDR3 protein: CSVPAQGVYEQYF. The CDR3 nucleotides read TGCAGCGTCCCCGCTCAAGGGGTGTACGAGCAGTACTTC.

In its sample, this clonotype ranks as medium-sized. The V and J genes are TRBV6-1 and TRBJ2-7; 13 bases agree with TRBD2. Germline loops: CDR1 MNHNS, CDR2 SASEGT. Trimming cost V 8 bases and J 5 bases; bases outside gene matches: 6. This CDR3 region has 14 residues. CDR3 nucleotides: TGTGCCAGCCAAGGGGGACTAGCGGGGCACGAGCAGTACTTC. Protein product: CASQGGLAGHEQYF.

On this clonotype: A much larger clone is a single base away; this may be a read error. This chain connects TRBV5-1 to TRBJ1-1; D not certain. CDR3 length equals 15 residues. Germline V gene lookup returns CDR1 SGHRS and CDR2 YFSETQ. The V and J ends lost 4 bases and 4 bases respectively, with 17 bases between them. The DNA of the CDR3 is TGCGCCAGCAGCCCATCCGGCAGGTGGAGCACTGAAGCTTTCTTT. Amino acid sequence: CASSPSGRWSTEAFF. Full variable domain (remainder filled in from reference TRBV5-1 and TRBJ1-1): KAGVTQTPRYLIKTRGQQVTLSCSPISGHRSVSWYQQTPGQGLQFLFEYFSETQRNKGNFPGRFSGRQFSNSRSEMNVSTLELGDSALYLCASSPSGRWSTEAFFGQGTRLTVV.

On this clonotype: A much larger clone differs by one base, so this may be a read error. The CDR3 DNA is TGTGCCAGCTGTAGCCCCACAGATACGCAGTATTTT. Translation: CASCSPTDTQYF. This chain uses TRBV27 with TRBJ2-3; D is unresolved. Looked up from germline, CDR1 is MNHEY and CDR2 is SMNVEV (reference sequence). This CDR3 contains 12 residues. Trimming took off 8 bases at V and 2 bases at J, with 8 bases between the two ends.

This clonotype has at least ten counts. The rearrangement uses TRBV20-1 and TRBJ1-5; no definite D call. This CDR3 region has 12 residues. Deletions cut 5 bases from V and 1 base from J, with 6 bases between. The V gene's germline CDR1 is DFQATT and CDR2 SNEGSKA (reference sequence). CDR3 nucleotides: TGCAGTGCTTCTCAAAGCAATCAGCCCCAGCATTTT. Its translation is CSASQSNQPQHF.

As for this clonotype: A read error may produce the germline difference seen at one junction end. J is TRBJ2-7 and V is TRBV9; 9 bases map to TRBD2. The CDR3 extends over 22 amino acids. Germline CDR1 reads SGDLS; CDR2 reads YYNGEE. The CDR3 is CSSSVSLEARRGLATGGNEQYF. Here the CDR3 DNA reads TGTTCCAGCAGCGTATCCCTGGAAGCTCGCCGAGGACTAGCGACAGGAGGTAACGAGCAGTACTTC.

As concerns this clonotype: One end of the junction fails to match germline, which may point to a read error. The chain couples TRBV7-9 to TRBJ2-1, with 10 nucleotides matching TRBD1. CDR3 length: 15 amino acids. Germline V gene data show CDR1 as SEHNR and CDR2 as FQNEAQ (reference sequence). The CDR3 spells CASRPRTGGGNEQFF. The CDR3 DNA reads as TGCGCCAGCAGGCCAAGGACAGGGGGAGGGAATGAGCAGTTCTTC.

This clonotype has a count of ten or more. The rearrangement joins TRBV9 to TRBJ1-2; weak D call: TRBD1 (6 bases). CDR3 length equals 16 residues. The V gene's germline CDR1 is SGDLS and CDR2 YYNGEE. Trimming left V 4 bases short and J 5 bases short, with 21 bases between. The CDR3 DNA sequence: TGTGCCAGCAGCTCAAGCGGTGGGGGCAGCAAGTATGGCTACACCTTC. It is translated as CASSSSGGGSKYGYTF.

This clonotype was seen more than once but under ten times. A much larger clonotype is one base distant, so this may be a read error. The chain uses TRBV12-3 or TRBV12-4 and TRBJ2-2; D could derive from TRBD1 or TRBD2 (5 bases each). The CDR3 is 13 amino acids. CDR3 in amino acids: CVSSPGATGELFF. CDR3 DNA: TGTGTCAGCAGCCCCGGGGCCACCGGGGAGCTGTTTTTT.

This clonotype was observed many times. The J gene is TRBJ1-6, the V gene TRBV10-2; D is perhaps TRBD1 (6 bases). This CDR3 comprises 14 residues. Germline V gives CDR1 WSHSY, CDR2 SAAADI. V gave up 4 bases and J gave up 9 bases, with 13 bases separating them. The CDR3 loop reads CASSVGQTGSPLHF. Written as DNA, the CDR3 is TGCGCCAGCAGTGTAGGACAGACGGGTTCACCCCTCCACTTT.

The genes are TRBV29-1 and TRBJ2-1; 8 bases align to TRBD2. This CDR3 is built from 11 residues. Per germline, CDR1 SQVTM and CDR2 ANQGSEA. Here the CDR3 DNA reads TGCAGGGTCGGGGGGGCCAATGAGCAGTTCTTC. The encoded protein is CRVGGANEQFF.

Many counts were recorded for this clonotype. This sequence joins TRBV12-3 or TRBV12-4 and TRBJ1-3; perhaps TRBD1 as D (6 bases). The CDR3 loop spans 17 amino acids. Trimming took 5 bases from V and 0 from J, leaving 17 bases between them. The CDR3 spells CASSVYRVVNSGNTIYF. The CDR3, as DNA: TGTGCCAGCAGTGTTTACAGGGTAGTTAACTCTGGAAACACCATATATTTT.

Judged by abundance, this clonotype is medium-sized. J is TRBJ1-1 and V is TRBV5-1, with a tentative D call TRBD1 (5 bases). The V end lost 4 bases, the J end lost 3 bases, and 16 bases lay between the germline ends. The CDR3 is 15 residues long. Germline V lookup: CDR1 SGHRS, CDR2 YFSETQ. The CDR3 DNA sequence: TGCGCCAGCAGCCCCCAACCAGGGATTCACACTGAAGCTTTCTTT. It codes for CASSPQPGIHTEAFF.

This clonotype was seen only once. CDR3 amino acids: CASSKNSGTTNEKLFF. The CDR3 DNA is TGTGCCAGCAGTAAAAACTCTGGGACAACTAATGAAAAACTGTTTTTT. The rearrangement uses TRBV12-3 or TRBV12-4 and TRBJ1-4; D unclear. This CDR3 contains 16 residues. V was clipped by 5 bases and J by 0 bases, with 13 bases between them.

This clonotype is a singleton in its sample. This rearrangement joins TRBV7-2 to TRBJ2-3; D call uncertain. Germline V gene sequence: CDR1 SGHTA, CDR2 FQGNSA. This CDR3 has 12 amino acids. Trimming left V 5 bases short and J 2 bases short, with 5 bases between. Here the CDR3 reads CASSHATDTQYF. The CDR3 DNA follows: TGTGCCAGCAGCCACGCCACAGATACGCAGTATTTT.

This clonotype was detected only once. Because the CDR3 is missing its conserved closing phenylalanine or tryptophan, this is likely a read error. CDR3 region: CSASQGEDIQYL. Here the CDR3 DNA reads TGCAGTGCTAGCCAAGGGGAGGACATTCAGTACCTC. The chain joins TRBV20-1 to TRBJ2-4; tentatively, D is TRBD2 (6 bases). V lost 3 bases and J lost 8, with 11 bases in between. Germline assignment: CDR1 DFQATT and CDR2 SNEGSKA (reference sequence). The CDR3 is 12 amino acids.

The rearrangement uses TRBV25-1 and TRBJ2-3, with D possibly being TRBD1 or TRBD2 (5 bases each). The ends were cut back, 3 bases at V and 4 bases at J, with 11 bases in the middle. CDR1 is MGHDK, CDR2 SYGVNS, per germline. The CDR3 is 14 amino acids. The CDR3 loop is CASSEGEWADTQYF. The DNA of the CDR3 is TGTGCCAGCAGTGAGGGGGAGTGGGCAGATACGCAGTATTTT.

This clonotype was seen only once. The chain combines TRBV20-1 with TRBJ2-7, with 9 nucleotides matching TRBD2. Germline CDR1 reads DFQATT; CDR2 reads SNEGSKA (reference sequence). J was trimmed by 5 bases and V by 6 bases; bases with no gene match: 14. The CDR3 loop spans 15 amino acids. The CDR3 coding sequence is TGCAGTGCGGGGTGGCGGGAGGGCTTTATCCACGAGCAGTACTTC. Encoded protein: CSAGWREGFIHEQYF.

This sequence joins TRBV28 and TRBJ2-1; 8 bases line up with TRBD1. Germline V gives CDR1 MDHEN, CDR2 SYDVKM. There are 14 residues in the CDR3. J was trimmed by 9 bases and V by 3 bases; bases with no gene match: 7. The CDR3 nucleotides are TGTGCCAGCAGTTTTTATCAGGGGGCAAGTGAGCAGTTCTTC. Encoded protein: CASSFYQGASEQFF.

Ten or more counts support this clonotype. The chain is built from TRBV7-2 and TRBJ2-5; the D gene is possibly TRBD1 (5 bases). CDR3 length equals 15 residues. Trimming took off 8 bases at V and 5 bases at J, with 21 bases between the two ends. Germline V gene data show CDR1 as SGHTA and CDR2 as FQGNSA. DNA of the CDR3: TGTGCCAGCGGCGCACGCGGTGGCAGGGATGAGACCCAGTACTTC. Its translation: CASGARGGRDETQYF.

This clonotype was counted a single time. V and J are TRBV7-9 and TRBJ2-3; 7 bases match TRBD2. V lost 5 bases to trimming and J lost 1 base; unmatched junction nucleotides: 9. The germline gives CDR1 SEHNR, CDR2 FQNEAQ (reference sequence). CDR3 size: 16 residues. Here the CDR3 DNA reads TGTGCCAGCAGCCTCCGATTAAGCGGGGGCACAGATACGCAGTATTTT. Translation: CASSLRLSGGTDTQYF.

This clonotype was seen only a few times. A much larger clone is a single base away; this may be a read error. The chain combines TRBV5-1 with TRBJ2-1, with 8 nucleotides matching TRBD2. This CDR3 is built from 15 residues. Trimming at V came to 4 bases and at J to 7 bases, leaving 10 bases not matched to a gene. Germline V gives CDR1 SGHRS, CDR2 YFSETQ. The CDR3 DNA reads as TGCGCCAGCAGCGATAGCGGGACCGTAGAGAATGAGCAGTTCTTC. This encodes CASSDSGTVENEQFF.

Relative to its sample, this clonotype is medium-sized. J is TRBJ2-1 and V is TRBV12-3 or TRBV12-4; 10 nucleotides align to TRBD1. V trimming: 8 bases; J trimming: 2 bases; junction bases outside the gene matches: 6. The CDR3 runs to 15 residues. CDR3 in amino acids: CASHRDRGTYNEQFF. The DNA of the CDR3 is TGTGCCAGCCACCGGGACAGGGGTACCTACAATGAGCAGTTCTTC.

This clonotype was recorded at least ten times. In DNA form, the CDR3 reads TGTGCCAGCAGCTTTCGGACTAGCGGGAGGGATGAGCAGTTCTTC. Translating gives CASSFRTSGRDEQFF. The V and J genes are TRBV11-2 and TRBJ2-1; TRBD2 aligns across 15 bases. The CDR3 length is 15 residues. J gave up 8 bases and V 3 bases, and 2 bases lay outside the gene matches. Per germline, CDR1 SGHAT and CDR2 FQNNGV.

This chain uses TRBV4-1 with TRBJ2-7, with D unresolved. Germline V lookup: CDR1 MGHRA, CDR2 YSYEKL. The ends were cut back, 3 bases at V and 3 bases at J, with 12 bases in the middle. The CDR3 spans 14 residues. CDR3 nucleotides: TGCGCCAGCAGCCATCTTGGTGAATTCTACGAGCAGTACTTC. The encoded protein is CASSHLGEFYEQYF.

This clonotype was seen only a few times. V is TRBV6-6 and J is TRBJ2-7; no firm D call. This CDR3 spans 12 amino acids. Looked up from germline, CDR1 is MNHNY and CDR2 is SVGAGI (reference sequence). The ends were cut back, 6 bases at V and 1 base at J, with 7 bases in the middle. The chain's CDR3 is CASRKESYEQYF. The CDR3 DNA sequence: TGTGCCAGCAGAAAGGAGTCCTACGAGCAGTACTTC.